The clone carrying this TCR beta chain appeared a single time. Study processing details: Amplified reference gene primers provided the basis for estimating nucleated cell counts. Using immunoSEQ multiplex PCR, the repertoire was profiled, and TCRdb retains in-frame clones only, with some absent. V and J calls and clone size are as listed in that table; D and trimming were resolved from the DNA. Found here are about 290,000 clones, about 90% of them singletons; the top ten hold around 10%. This sample was taken from a study of blood T cell repertoires in COVID-19. Study-wide background: The study drew acute and convalescent COVID-19 samples from the United States, Italy and Spain.

Seattle patients were enrolled during active infection and followed longitudinally. The TCR sequence derives from a woman aged 25 to 45 with COVID-19, enrolled during active disease. Input material: peripheral blood.

The CDR3 region has the DNA TGTGCCAGCAGTCTCGAGGAGCGGAACACTGAAGCTTTCTTT. Protein: CASSLEERNTEAFF. V usage is TRBV5-4 and J usage is TRBJ1-1, with unresolved D. V shed 5 bases and J shed 1 base, with 12 bases lying between them. Germline CDR1 is SGHNT and CDR2 is YYREEE (reference sequence). CDR3 size: 14 residues.